This is a list of T cell receptor beta chains from one sample in a study of CXCR3-negative and CXCR3-positive naive CD8 T cells. TCRdb re-called the 5' RACE reads and gives one entry per CDR3 protein, without DNA. The sample table sets out 84,000 or so distinct CDR3 sequences. The sample consisted of naive CXCR3- CD8+ T cells from blood. These receptors were taken from a human donor in good health. Some clones in this sample may be carry-over from other donors' samples. Both conserved end residues are part of each CDR3.

TRBJ2-7,TRBV29-1,CSVESSRGEQYF
TRBJ2-7,TRBV29-1,CSVEGESEQYF
TRBJ1-1,TRBV10-3,CAISEGGTEAFF
TRBJ2-5,TRBV29-1,CSAHSGNQETQYF
TRBJ2-5,TRBV5-5,CASRGGLAHPQETQYF
TRBJ2-2,TRBV7-9,CASSPPGTPKNTGELFF
TRBJ2-1,TRBV20-1,CSARPGVTSYNEQFF
TRBJ2-3,TRBV3-1,CASSQDSRDTQYF
TRBJ2-1,TRBV29-1,CSVAGRDGAGTGSYNEQFF
TRBJ2-1,TRBV29-1,CSAPTLTYNEQFF
TRBJ1-2,TRBV29-1,CSDRDRAGYGYTF
TRBJ1-1,TRBV29-1,CSVGDYTEAFF
TRBJ2-3,TRBV12-3/TRBV12-4,CASSLPGGSTDTQYF
TRBJ2-1,TRBV7-8,CASSLGAAPSSYNEQFF
TRBJ2-7,TRBV25-1,CASSVQGYEQYF
TRBJ2-2,TRBV7-9,CASSSRAGELFF
TRBJ2-1,TRBV7-6,CASSLEGIDGNEQFF
TRBJ1-1,TRBV7-3,CASSQTGSNTEAFF
TRBJ2-7,TRBV9,CASSVGAGEQYF
TRBJ2-5,TRBV5-1,CASSSGTRRQETQYF
TRBJ2-1,TRBV29-1,CSVLVPNYNEQFF
TRBJ2-2,TRBV7-6,CASSRGDTGELFF
TRBJ2-7,TRBV28,CASSLGGGTPYEQYF
TRBJ2-2,TRBV29-1,CSPGRGGNTGELFF
TRBJ2-1,TRBV6-4,CASSFSGDNNEQFF
TRBJ2-1,TRBV7-9,CASSLVIGTGPYNEQFF
TRBJ1-4,TRBV7-9,CASSPESPRQEKLFF
TRBJ2-7,TRBV29-1,CSVDLGPHYEQYF